This entry features one T cell receptor beta chain sequence. Its matching antigen is unknown. This sample is part of a study of T cells in localized non-small cell lung cancer. Notes on the study in general: Of the tissues analyzed, uninvolved adjacent lung showed maximal T cell clonality, greater than tumor. Within adjacent lung there appeared a median approximately 60 of the top 100 tumor clones. The study linked higher blood T cell density to longer overall survival.

The V end was cut by 3 bases, the J end by 1 base, with 21 bases between. CDR3 length: 18 amino acids. Germline V gene lookup returns CDR1 LNHDA and CDR2 SQIVND (reference sequence). Assay: immunoSEQ multiplex PCR; the TCRdb copy retains only in-frame clones and omits some. The sample holds roughly 72,000 clones, 86% seen once. J is TRBJ2-5 and V is TRBV19; D is possibly TRBD1 (5 bases). The sequencing here drew on peripheral blood, taken before any cancer treatment. This clonotype was sampled from a male donor older than 55 with stage III squamous cell lung carcinoma. The CDR3 DNA reads TGTGCCAGTAGTATTAGGGGAACAGGCACAACTCTCCAAGAGACCCAGTACTTC. This gives the protein CASSIRGTGTTLQETQYF.